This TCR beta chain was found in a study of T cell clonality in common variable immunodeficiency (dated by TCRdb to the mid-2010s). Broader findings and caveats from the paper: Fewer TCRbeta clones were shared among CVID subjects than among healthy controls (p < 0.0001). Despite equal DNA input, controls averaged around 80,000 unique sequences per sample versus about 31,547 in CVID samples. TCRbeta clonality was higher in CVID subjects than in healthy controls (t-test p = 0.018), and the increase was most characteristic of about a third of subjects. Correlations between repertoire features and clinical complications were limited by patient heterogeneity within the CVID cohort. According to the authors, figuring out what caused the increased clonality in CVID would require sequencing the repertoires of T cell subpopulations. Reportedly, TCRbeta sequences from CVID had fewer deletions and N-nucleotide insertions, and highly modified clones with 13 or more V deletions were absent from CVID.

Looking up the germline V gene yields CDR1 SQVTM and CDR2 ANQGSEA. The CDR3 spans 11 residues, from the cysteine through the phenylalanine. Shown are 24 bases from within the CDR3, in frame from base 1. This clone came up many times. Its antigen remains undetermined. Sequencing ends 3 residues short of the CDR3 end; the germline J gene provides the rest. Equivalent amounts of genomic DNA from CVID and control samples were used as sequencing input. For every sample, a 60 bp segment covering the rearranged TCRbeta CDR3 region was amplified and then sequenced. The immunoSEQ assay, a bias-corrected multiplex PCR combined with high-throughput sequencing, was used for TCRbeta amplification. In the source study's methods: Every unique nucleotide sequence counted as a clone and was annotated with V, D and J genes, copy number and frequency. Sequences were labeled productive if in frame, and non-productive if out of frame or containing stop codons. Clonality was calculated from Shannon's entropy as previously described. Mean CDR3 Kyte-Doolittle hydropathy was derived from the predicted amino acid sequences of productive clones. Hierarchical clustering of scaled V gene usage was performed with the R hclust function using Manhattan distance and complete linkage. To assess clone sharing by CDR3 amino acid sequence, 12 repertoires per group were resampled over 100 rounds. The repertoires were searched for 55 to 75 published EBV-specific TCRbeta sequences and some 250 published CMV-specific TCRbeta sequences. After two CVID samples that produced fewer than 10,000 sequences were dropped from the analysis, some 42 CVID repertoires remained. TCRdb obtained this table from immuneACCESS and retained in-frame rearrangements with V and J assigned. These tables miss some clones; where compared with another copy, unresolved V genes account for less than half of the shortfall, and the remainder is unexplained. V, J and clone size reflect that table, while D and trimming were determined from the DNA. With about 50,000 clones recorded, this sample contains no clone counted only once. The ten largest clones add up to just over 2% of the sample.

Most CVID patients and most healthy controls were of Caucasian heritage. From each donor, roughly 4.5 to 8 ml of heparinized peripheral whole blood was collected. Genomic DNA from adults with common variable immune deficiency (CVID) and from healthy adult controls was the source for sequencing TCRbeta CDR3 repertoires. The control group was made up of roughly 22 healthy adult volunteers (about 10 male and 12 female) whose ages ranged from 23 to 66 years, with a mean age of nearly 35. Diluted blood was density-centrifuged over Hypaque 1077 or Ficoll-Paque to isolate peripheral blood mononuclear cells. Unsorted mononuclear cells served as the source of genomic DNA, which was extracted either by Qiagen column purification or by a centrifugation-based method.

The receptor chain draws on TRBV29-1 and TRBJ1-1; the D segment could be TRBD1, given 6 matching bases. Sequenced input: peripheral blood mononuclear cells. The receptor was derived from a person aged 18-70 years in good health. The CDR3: CSVDSGTEAFF. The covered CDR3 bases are TGCAGCGTTGACTCCGGGACAGAA.